Shown below are 11 T cell receptor beta chains from a single sample sequenced in a study of T cell changes during pregnancy in multiple sclerosis (dated 2019 in TCRdb). Library method: the immunoSEQ multiplex PCR assay. TCRdb took this table from immuneACCESS and kept in-frame rearrangements with V and J called. Such tables lack part of the clones; where checked against another copy, unresolved V genes explain under half of the gap, and the rest is unexplained. The sample table records more than 20,000 clones; around four fifths of these occur just once. About a sixth of the sample rests with the top ten. The sequencing used CD8+ T cells from peripheral blood mononuclear cells, collected in the first trimester of pregnancy. These receptors came from a female donor in good health, enrolled as a control in a pregnancy study.

This clone was recorded once. The CDR3 sequence is CATSRPGGLSEDTEAFF. In DNA, the CDR3 is TGTGCCACCAGCAGGCCAGGGGGCTTAAGTGAGGACACTGAAGCTTTCTTT. The chain is built from TRBV15 and TRBJ1-1; 8 bases align to TRBD1. V dropped 3 bases and J dropped 3; count of bases not matched to a gene: 12. Germline CDR1 and CDR2: LNHNV and YYDKDF (reference sequence). This CDR3 contains 17 residues.

The J gene is TRBJ1-2, the V gene TRBV28; 7 bases are a match to TRBD1. CDR3 size: 13 residues. J lost 7 bases, V lost 3 bases, and 5 bases had no gene match. The V gene's germline CDR1 is MDHEN and CDR2 SYDVKM. The CDR3, as DNA: TGTGCCAGCAGTTTGAAGGGGGCGCGTGGCTACACCTTC. This translates into CASSLKGARGYTF.

This sequence joins TRBV25-1 and TRBJ1-6; unclear D gene. Trimming shortened V by 4 bases and J by 4 bases, and 8 bases separated the two germline ends. CDR3 size: 14 residues. Germline lookup yields CDR1 MGHDK and CDR2 SYGVNS. CDR3 nucleotides: TGTGCCAGCAGTGCTAGAGGGTATAATTCACCCCTCCACTTT. It specifies CASSARGYNSPLHF.

CDR3 coding DNA: TGTGCCAGCAGTTACGCCGGGACAGGGGGCGGTGGCTACACCTTC. It is translated as CASSYAGTGGGGYTF. The chain carries TRBV6-6 and TRBJ1-2; TRBD1 agrees at 12 bases. There are 15 residues in the CDR3. Germline V CDR1 and CDR2: MNHNY, SVGAGI (reference sequence). V gave up 2 bases and J gave up 7 bases; unmatched junction bases: 5.

J is TRBJ1-1 and V is TRBV9, with D unresolved. CDR1 is SGDLS, CDR2 YYNGEE, per germline. V was shortened by 0 bases and J by 1 base, with 16 bases between the two germline ends. The CDR3 loop spans 17 amino acids. CDR3: CASSVGAGVLRNTEAFF. The DNA for the CDR3 is TGTGCCAGCAGCGTAGGAGCGGGCGTTCTAAGGAACACTGAAGCTTTCTTT.

Of note for this clone: This CDR3 is also generated by other DNA sequences in the sample. CDR3: CASSVRGGELFF. The CDR3 DNA reads TGTGCCAGCAGCGTAAGGGGGGGGGAGCTGTTTTTT. V and J are TRBV9 and TRBJ2-2, with a possible D match to TRBD1 (6 bases). V was clipped by 1 base and J by 8 bases, with 6 bases between them. The CDR3 loop spans 12 amino acids. CDR1 and CDR2 (germline): SGDLS, YYNGEE.

This chain uses TRBV27 with TRBJ2-1; 11 nucleotides line up with TRBD2. Germline V gene data show CDR1 as MNHEY and CDR2 as SMNVEV (reference sequence). The CDR3 contains 15 residues. V dropped 5 bases and J dropped 6; count of bases not matched to a gene: 6. The CDR3 nucleotides are TGTGCCAGCAGTCTCTGGACTAGCGGGCGCAATGAGCAGTTCTTC. Its protein product is CASSLWTSGRNEQFF.

The chain links TRBV6-6 to TRBJ2-7, with 16 bases aligning to TRBD2. The CDR3 contains 16 residues. The ends lost 6 bases at V and 4 bases at J; junction bases unmatched: 6. Germline CDR1 is MNHNY and CDR2 is SVGAGI (reference sequence). The CDR3 here is CASSTGTSGRDYEQYF. The CDR3 bases are TGTGCCAGCAGCACTGGGACTAGCGGGAGGGATTACGAGCAGTACTTC.

This rearrangement joins TRBV7-9 to TRBJ1-2, with a weak D call TRBD1 (6 bases). CDR1 and CDR2 (germline): SEHNR, FQNEAQ (reference sequence). V lost 5 bases and J 3 bases, leaving 13 bases between the germline ends. This CDR3 has 14 amino acids. CDR3 sequence (DNA): TGTGCCAGCAGCCCACAGGGAACCGACTATGGCTACACCTTC. This encodes CASSPQGTDYGYTF.

The V call is TRBV28, the J call TRBJ1-2; D is ambiguous. V was pared by 5 bases and J by 8 bases, with 15 bases between. This CDR3 region has 13 residues. Looked up from germline, CDR1 is MDHEN and CDR2 is SYDVKM. DNA for the CDR3: TGTGCCAGCAGTCCTCCGTCAGTCTCGGGCTACACCTTC. It translates to CASSPPSVSGYTF.

Ten or more counts support this clone. This CDR3 reads CASSRTGTSGFDEQFF. The CDR3 nucleotides are TGCGCCAGCAGCCGAACCGGGACTAGCGGTTTCGATGAGCAGTTCTTC. The chain employs TRBV4-3 and TRBJ2-1; TRBD2 matches 11 bases. J gave up 8 bases and V 4 bases, and 10 bases lay outside the gene matches. Germline lookup yields CDR1 LGHNA and CDR2 YSLEER. CDR3 length: 16 amino acids.